This T cell receptor beta chain was obtained from a study of graft-versus-host responses after intestinal transplantation. At the level of the study: The transplants performed in recipients were multivisceral, liver-intestinal, or isolated intestinal. Whole-study results and caveats: Graft-versus-host to host-versus-graft clonal ratios in allografts were high in patients with graft-donor T cell macrochimerism.

To note about this clone: Its antigen is unknown.

V dropped 2 bases and J dropped 6 bases, with 16 bases sitting between them. CDR3 length equals 15 residues. Germline V CDR1 and CDR2: KGHSH, LQKENI. Some clones are missing from TCRdb's copy, which holds only in-frame ones; the method was immunoSEQ multiplex PCR. Of about 100,000 clones in the sample, 75% to 95% are singletons; the top ten hold roughly 0.2%. The genes are TRBV18 and TRBJ1-2, with TRBD1 as a possible D gene (5 bases). The source is a human donor who was the organ donor for an intestinal transplant. This sample comprised unstimulated CD4+ T cells sorted from spleen or lymph node cells, obtained before transplant. CDR3 sequence reads: CASSPGGVQYDGYTF. The CDR3 DNA follows: TGTGCCAGCTCACCAGGGGGGGTACAATATGATGGCTACACCTTC.